Below, 24 T cell receptor beta chains from the same sample are listed, as sequenced in a study of blood T cell repertoires in COVID-19. Profiled with immunoSEQ multiplex PCR; TCRdb holds only in-frame clones, not every one. The table records 150,000 to 200,000 clones, 80% to 85% of them present only once. The specimen sequenced was peripheral blood. All receptors come from a woman between 70 and 85 years old with COVID-19, enrolled during active disease.

The rearrangement uses TRBV6-5 and TRBJ1-1; D is unresolved. The CDR3 is 13 residues long. With 8 bases removed from V and 1 base from J, the gap between germline ends came to 11 bases. The germline V gene encodes CDR1 MNHEY and CDR2 SVGAGI. This CDR3 is CASFLVRNTEAFF. Here the CDR3 DNA reads TGTGCCAGCTTTCTGGTGCGGAACACTGAAGCTTTCTTT.

This chain uses TRBV24-1 with TRBJ2-7, with a possible D match to TRBD1 (6 bases). Germline values: CDR1 KGHDR, CDR2 SFDVKD. V lost 4 bases and J 1 base, leaving 16 bases between the germline ends. The CDR3 runs 16 residues. Here the CDR3 DNA reads TGTGCCACCAGTGACCCCGGTCAGGGGAATTCCTACGAGCAGTACTTC. Protein: CATSDPGQGNSYEQYF.

V usage is TRBV7-2 and J usage is TRBJ2-7; D ambiguous. With 1 base removed from V and 2 bases from J, the gap between germline ends came to 9 bases. CDR1 and CDR2 (germline): SGHTA, FQGNSA. The CDR3 totals 14 residues. The CDR3 region is CASSLEAGPYEQYF. The CDR3 DNA reads TGTGCCAGCAGCTTAGAGGCAGGCCCCTACGAGCAGTACTTC. The full variable domain, in which reference TRBV7-2 and TRBJ2-7 provide the parts outside the CDR3, is GAGVSQSPSNKVTEKGKDVELRCDPISGHTALYWYRQSLGQGLEFLIYFQGNSAPDKSGLPSDRFSAERTGGSVSTLTIQRTQQEDSAVYLCASSLEAGPYEQYFGPGTRLTVT.

As regards this clone: Other DNA sequences in the sample encode the same CDR3. V is TRBV5-1 and J is TRBJ2-5; a possible D gene is TRBD1 (5 bases). Germline V gene sequence: CDR1 SGHRS, CDR2 YFSETQ. V gave up 0 bases and J gave up 5 bases, with 11 bases separating them. This CDR3 has 14 residues. The CDR3 DNA is TGCGCCAGCAGCTTGGGGGGCGCGCAGGAGACCCAGTACTTC. Its translation is CASSLGGAQETQYF.

The chain joins TRBV28 to TRBJ2-3; D perhaps matches TRBD2 (5 bases). Germline lookup yields CDR1 MDHEN and CDR2 SYDVKM. V lost 6 bases, J lost 9 bases, and 13 bases lay in between. This CDR3 region has 12 residues. This CDR3 is CASSPTRTTQYF. Written as DNA, the CDR3 is TGTGCCAGCAGCCCAACTAGGACGACGCAGTATTTT.

V and J are TRBV21-1 and TRBJ1-1; the DNA was not used to check the table's D call, TRBD1. TRBV21-1 is classified as a pseudogene. The CDR3 has 13 amino acids. The CDR3 loop reads CASSKGGDGEAFF. The CDR3 DNA sequence: TGTGCCAGCAGCAAAGGGGGCGACGGTGAAGCTTTCTTT.

The V call is TRBV27, the J call TRBJ2-7, with D perhaps matching TRBD2 (6 bases). Deletions cut 6 bases from V and 3 bases from J, with 18 bases between. The CDR3 consists of 15 residues. Looked up from germline, CDR1 is MNHEY and CDR2 is SMNVEV (reference sequence). CDR3 in amino acids: CASRDRGLAIYEQYF. The CDR3 bases are TGTGCCAGCAGAGACCGCGGGCTAGCGATCTACGAGCAGTACTTC.

CDR3 coding DNA: TGCAGCGTTGTTGGGGACAGGGCGTCCACTGAAGCTTTCTTT. Translating gives CSVVGDRASTEAFF. This rearrangement joins TRBV29-1 to TRBJ1-1; 9 nucleotides line up with TRBD1. This CDR3 spans 14 amino acids. The V segment lost 4 bases and the J segment 4 bases; nucleotides outside the gene matches: 7. Per the germline V gene, CDR1 is SQVTM and CDR2 is ANQGSEA.

This chain joins TRBV24-1 and TRBJ2-1, with 16 bases matching TRBD2. With V trimmed by 5 bases and J by 7 bases, 4 bases remained unmatched. This CDR3 contains 16 residues. Germline V gives CDR1 KGHDR, CDR2 SFDVKD. CDR3 protein: CATSAPGLAGGNEQFF. The CDR3 DNA sequence: TGTGCCACCAGTGCACCGGGACTAGCGGGGGGGAATGAGCAGTTCTTC.

DNA of the CDR3: TGTGCCAGCTCACCAGGAGGGGTGGGTGAAAAACTGTTTTTT. This translates into CASSPGGVGEKLFF. The chain recombines TRBV18 with TRBJ1-4; tentatively, D is TRBD1 (5 bases). This CDR3 is 14 amino acids long. V was cut by 2 bases and J by 7 bases, with 11 bases left in between. From germline, CDR1 is KGHSH and CDR2 LQKENI.

The chain has TRBV19 and TRBJ2-1; the match to TRBD2 covers 7 bases. Trimming took 5 bases from V and 15 from J; bases not matched to a gene: 19. Germline values: CDR1 LNHDA, CDR2 SQIVND (reference sequence). The length of the CDR3 is 15 residues. The CDR3 is CASSVLGGTGTPRFF. As DNA, the CDR3 is TGTGCCAGTAGTGTCCTGGGGGGGACCGGGACGCCGAGGTTCTTC.

This clone was observed a few times. The chain joins TRBV27 to TRBJ2-2; D not resolved. Germline V CDR1 and CDR2: MNHEY, SMNVEV (reference sequence). The CDR3 length is 15 residues. V was cut by 6 bases and J by 4 bases, with 15 bases left in between. The DNA of the CDR3 is TGTGCCAGCAGCGGGTATCTCTTGGCCACCGGGGAGCTGTTTTTT. The encoded protein is CASSGYLLATGELFF.

CDR3: CASSEGRGAYEQYF. Here the CDR3 DNA reads TGTGCCAGCAGTGAAGGGCGGGGGGCCTACGAGCAGTACTTC. The chain is built from TRBV2 and TRBJ2-7; 8 positions agree with TRBD2. Germline CDR1 and CDR2: SNHLY and FYNNEI. After removal of 1 base from V and 2 bases from J, the junction contained 1 base not matched to a gene. The CDR3 runs to 14 residues. The full variable domain, completed using reference TRBV2 and TRBJ2-7, is EPEVTQTPSHQVTQMGQEVILRCVPISNHLYFYWYRQILGQKVEFLVSFYNNEISEKSEIFDDQFSVERPDGSNFTLKIRSTKLEDSAMYFCASSEGRGAYEQYFGPGTRLTVT.

This clone appeared a few times. This chain links TRBV9 with TRBJ2-5; the D gene is possibly TRBD2 (5 bases). Trimming cost V 4 bases and J 3 bases, with 16 bases left between them. The length of the CDR3 is 15 residues. CDR1 is SGDLS, CDR2 YYNGEE, per germline. As DNA, the CDR3 is TGTGCCAGCAGCCCCCGGGGTCGCGGCGAAGAGACCCAGTACTTC. Residues: CASSPRGRGEETQYF.

This clone appeared a few times. This sequence joins TRBV28 and TRBJ2-5, with a tentative D call TRBD2 (6 bases). Germline values: CDR1 MDHEN, CDR2 SYDVKM. The CDR3 loop spans 15 amino acids. V gave up 4 bases and J gave up 5 bases, with 17 bases separating them. CDR3 nucleotide sequence: TGTGCCAGCAGTTCCGCCACTAGAGGAGGGGAGACCCAGTACTTC. Protein sequence: CASSSATRGGETQYF.

Here the CDR3 DNA reads TGTGCCACCAGCAAAGGACAGCACTATGGCTACACCTTC. It specifies CATSKGQHYGYTF. This sequence joins TRBV15 and TRBJ1-2; the D gene is possibly TRBD1 (6 bases). The CDR3 loop spans 13 amino acids. Trimming took off 4 bases at V and 3 bases at J, with 9 bases between the two ends. Germline CDR1 and CDR2: LNHNV and YYDKDF (reference sequence).

The rearrangement links TRBV3-1 (or the pseudogene TRBV3-2) to TRBJ2-1; 9 bases align to TRBD2. CDR3 length: 15 residues. With V trimmed by 1 base and J by 12 bases, 10 bases remained unmatched. Germline V gene lookup returns CDR1 LGHDT and CDR2 YNNKEL (reference sequence). CDR3 coding DNA: TGTGCCAGCAGCCAAGCTCCTAGCGGGACCCTCCGGCAGTTCTTC. Translating gives CASSQAPSGTLRQFF.

The chain combines TRBV19 with TRBJ1-1; D unresolved. The germline CDR1 and CDR2 sequences are LNHDA and SQIVND (reference sequence). The CDR3 has 12 amino acids. The V gene lost 5 bases and the J gene lost 0 bases, with 4 bases spanning the gap. CDR3 in amino acids: CASSRVNTEAFF. In nucleotides, the CDR3 is TGTGCCAGTAGTCGGGTGAACACTGAAGCTTTCTTT.

The chain recombines TRBV7-2 with TRBJ1-1, with 9 bases matching TRBD1. CDR3 length equals 15 residues. V lost 3 bases and J lost 5; bases outside the gene matches: 7. In germline, CDR1 is SGHTA, CDR2 FQGNSA. The chain's CDR3 is CASSFAGTGRTEAFF. The DNA of the CDR3 is TGTGCCAGCAGCTTTGCCGGGACAGGGAGGACTGAAGCTTTCTTT.

Written as DNA, the CDR3 is TGTGCCAGCAGTGCTAGGACAGGGAGGTTGTGGACTGAAGCTTTCTTT. It translates to CASSARTGRLWTEAFF. The chain joins TRBV2 to TRBJ1-1; 8 positions match TRBD1. Trimming cost V 4 bases and J 5 bases; bases outside gene matches: 12. Germline assignment: CDR1 SNHLY and CDR2 FYNNEI. CDR3 length equals 16 residues.

This clone was picked up a small number of times. V and J are TRBV3-1 (or the pseudogene TRBV3-2) and TRBJ1-1; TRBD1 aligns across 7 bases. The CDR3 length is 13 residues. After removal of 2 bases from V and 4 bases from J, the junction contained 1 base not matched to a gene. In germline, CDR1 is LGHDT, CDR2 YNNKEL (reference sequence). CDR3 sequence: CASSQQGVTEAFF. Written as DNA, the CDR3 is TGTGCCAGCAGCCAACAGGGGGTCACTGAAGCTTTCTTT.

The chain is built from TRBV27 and TRBJ1-5; TRBD1 matches at 8 bases. The V gene end was trimmed by 5 bases and the J gene end by 5 bases; junction bases not matched to a gene: 5. This CDR3 has 14 residues. Per germline, CDR1 MNHEY and CDR2 SMNVEV (reference sequence). CDR3 amino acids: CASSMTTGDQPQHF. CDR3 in DNA: TGTGCCAGCAGTATGACGACAGGGGATCAGCCCCAGCATTTT.

The gene calls are TRBV28 and TRBJ2-3; 9 nucleotides match TRBD2. Looked up from germline, CDR1 is MDHEN and CDR2 is SYDVKM. After removal of 6 bases from V and 6 bases from J, the junction contained 10 bases not matched to a gene. The CDR3 spans 15 residues. CDR3 sequence (DNA): TGTGCCAGCAGCCCAGCAGGAGCGGGGGGTGATACGCAGTATTTT. It specifies CASSPAGAGGDTQYF.

V gene TRBV19 combines with J gene TRBJ1-1; D is possibly TRBD1 (5 bases). Germline lookup yields CDR1 LNHDA and CDR2 SQIVND (reference sequence). V was pared by 4 bases and J by 1 base, with 16 bases between. The CDR3 consists of 16 residues. The CDR3, as DNA: TGTGCCAGTAGTAAGTCGGCGGGGACGGAGAACACTGAAGCTTTCTTT. Translating it yields CASSKSAGTENTEAFF.